Sequencing of this T cell receptor (beta chain) was carried out in a study of CD4 T cells in relation to SARS-CoV-2 and coronaviruses. For the study at large: After nine to eleven days of antigen culture, PBMC TCR beta CDR3s were sequenced.

A remark on this clone: Its antigen is unidentified.

Unexposed donor CD4+ T cells date from about 2011-2019, before the COVID-19 pandemic. The cells were cultured for approximately 10 days before CD4+ T cells were isolated. Some clones are missing from TCRdb's copy, which holds only in-frame ones; the method was immunoSEQ multiplex PCR. The data hold 20,000 to 25,000 clones, with 60% to 80% observed a single time. Per the germline V gene, CDR1 is LGHDT and CDR2 is YNNKEL (reference sequence). Trimming shortened V by 2 bases and J by 8 bases, and 15 bases separated the two germline ends. The CDR3 loop spans 14 amino acids. The rearrangement joins TRBV3-1 (or the pseudogene TRBV3-2) to TRBJ1-1; D unclear. The source of this sequence is a human donor in good health. The sample consisted of CD4+ T cells from PBMCs, cultured in vitro. Here the CDR3 reads CASSQFARSNEAFF. CDR3 nucleotide sequence: TGTGCCAGCAGCCAATTTGCCAGGTCAAACGAAGCTTTCTTT.